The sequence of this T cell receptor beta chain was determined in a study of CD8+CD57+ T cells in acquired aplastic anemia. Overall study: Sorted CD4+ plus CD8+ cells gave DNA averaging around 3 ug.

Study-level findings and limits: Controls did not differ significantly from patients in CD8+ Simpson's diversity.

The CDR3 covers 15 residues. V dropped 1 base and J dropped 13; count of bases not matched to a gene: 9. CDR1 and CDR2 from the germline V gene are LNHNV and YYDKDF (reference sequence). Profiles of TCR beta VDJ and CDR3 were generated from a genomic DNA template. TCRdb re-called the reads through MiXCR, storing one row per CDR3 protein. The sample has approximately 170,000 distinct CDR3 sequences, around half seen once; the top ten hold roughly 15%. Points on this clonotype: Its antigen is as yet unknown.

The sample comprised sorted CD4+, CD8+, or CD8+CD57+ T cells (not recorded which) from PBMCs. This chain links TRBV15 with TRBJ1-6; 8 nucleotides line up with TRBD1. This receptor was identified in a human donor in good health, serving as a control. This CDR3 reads CATSRATGDPQPLHF. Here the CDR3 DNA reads TGTGCCACCAGCAGAGCGACAGGGGATCCTCAGCCCCTCCACTTT.